Sequencing of this T cell receptor beta chain was carried out in a study of early T cells in non-severe SARS-CoV-2 infection. The V gene lost 10 bases and the J gene lost 7 bases, with 18 bases spanning the gap. This CDR3 is built from 13 residues. Germline lookup yields CDR1 MNHEY and CDR2 SVGAGI. MiXCR, applied by TCRdb to the 5' RACE reads, yields one record per CDR3 protein. The sample has some 71,000 distinct CDR3 sequences; about 9% are singletons. This clonotype was picked up a small number of times. The genes are TRBV6-5 and TRBJ2-3; D may correspond to TRBD1 or TRBD2 (6 bases each). Sequencing was done on a sample of whole blood. This TCR derives from an adult who was a healthcare worker with PCR-confirmed SARS-CoV-2 infection or an uninfected control (not recorded which). CDR3 sequence reads: CATKVEGTNTQYF. CDR3 DNA sequence: TGTGCCACCAAGGTGGAGGGGACAAATACGCAGTATTTT.